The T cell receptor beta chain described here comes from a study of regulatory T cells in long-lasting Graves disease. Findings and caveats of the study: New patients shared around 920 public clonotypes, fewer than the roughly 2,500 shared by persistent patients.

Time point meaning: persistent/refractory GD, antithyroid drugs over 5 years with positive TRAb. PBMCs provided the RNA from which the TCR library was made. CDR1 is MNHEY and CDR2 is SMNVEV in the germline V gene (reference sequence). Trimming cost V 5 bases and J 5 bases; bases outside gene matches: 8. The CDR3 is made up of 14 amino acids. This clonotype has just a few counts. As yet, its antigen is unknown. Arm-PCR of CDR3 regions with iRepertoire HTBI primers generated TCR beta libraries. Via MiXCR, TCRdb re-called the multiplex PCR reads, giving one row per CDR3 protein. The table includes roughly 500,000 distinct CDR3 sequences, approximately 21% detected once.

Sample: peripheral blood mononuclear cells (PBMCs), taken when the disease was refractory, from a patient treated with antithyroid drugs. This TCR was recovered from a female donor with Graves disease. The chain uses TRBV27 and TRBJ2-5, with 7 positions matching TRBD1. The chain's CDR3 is CASSPLTGVETQYF. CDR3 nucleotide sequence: TGTGCCAGCAGTCCTCTAACAGGGGTGGAGACCCAGTACTTC.